Listed here is a single T cell receptor beta chain. This clone's antigen is unknown. Qualities for individual bases were not recorded, and no much larger clone is one base off. This specimen comes from a study of technical replicates of blood from a handful of donors (dated by TCRdb to 2016 to 2017). Taken from cysteine to phenylalanine, the CDR3 has 13 residues. Only the CDR3 portion is preserved as DNA: 39 bases, with reading frame beginning at the first base. Per the germline V gene, SGHRS is the CDR1 and YFSETQ is the CDR2. Trimming at the junction amounts to 0 bases on V and 7 bases on J, and the germline ends lie 7 bases apart. Receptors were amplified or captured by the immunoSEQ multiplex PCR assay. TCRdb retrieved this table from immuneACCESS and kept in-frame rearrangements only. Not all clones are present; in checked studies, unresolved V genes account for under half, and no reason is known for the remainder. This sample is represented by over 60,000 clones; 85% to 95% of them were singletons. About 0.25% of the sample goes to the ten largest clones.

The rearrangement joined TRBV5-1 to TRBJ1-4; TRBD1 could be the D gene, as 5 bases match. This TCR was sampled from a human donor in good health. The sequencing input was T cells isolated from PBMCs. The DNA reads as follows: TGCGCCAGCAGCTTGGATGGGGCTGAAAAACTGTTTTTT. It specifies CASSLDGAEKLFF. Where the CDR3 stops, the reference TRBV5-1 and TRBJ1-4 genes take over; the full variable domain is KAGVTQTPRYLIKTRGQQVTLSCSPISGHRSVSWYQQTPGQGLQFLFEYFSETQRNKGNFPGRFSGRQFSNSRSEMNVSTLELGDSALYLCASSLDGAEKLFFGSGTQLSVL.